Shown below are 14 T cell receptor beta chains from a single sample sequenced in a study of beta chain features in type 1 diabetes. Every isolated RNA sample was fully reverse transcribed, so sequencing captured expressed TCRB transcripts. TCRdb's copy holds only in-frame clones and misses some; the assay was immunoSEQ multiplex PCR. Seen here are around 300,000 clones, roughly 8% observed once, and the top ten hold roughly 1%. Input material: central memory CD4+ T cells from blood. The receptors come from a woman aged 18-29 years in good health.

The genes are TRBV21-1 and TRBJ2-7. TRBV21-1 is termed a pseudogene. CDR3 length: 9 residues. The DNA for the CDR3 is TGTGCCAGCAGCTGCGAGCAGTACGTC. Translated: CASSCEQYV.

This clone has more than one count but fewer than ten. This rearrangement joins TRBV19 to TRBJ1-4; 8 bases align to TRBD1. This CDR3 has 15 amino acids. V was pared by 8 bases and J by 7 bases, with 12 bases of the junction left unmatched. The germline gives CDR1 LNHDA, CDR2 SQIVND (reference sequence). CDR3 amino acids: CASGTDRGATEKLFF. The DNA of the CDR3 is TGTGCCAGTGGAACAGACAGGGGCGCTACTGAAAAACTGTTTTTT.

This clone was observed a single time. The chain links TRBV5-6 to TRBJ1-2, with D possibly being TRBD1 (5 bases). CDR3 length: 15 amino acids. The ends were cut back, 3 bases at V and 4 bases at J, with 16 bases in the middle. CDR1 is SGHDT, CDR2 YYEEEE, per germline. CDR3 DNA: TGTGCCAGCAGCTCAGGGCCCCACCAGGGCTATGGCTACACCTTC. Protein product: CASSSGPHQGYGYTF.

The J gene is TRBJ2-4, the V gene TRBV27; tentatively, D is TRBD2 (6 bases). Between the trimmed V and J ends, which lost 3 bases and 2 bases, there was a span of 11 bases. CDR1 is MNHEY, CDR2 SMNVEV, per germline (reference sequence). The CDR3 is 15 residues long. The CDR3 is CASSFGGLTKNIQYF. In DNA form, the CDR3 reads TGTGCCAGCAGTTTTGGGGGGTTAACCAAAAACATTCAGTACTTC.

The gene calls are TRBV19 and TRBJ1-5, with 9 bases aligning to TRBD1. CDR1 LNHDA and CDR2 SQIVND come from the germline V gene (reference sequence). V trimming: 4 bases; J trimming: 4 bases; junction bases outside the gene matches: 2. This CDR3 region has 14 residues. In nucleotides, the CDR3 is TGTGCCAGTAGTACACAGGGGGCAAATCAGCCCCAGCATTTT. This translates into CASSTQGANQPQHF.

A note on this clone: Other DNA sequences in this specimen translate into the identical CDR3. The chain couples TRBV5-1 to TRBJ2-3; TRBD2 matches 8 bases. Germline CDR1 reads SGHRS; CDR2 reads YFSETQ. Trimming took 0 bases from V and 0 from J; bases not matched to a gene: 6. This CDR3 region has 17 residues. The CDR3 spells CASSLGTSHYSTDTQYF. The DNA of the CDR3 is TGCGCCAGCAGCTTGGGGACTAGCCATTATAGCACAGATACGCAGTATTTT. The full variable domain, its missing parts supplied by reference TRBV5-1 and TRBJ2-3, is KAGVTQTPRYLIKTRGQQVTLSCSPISGHRSVSWYQQTPGQGLQFLFEYFSETQRNKGNFPGRFSGRQFSNSRSEMNVSTLELGDSALYLCASSLGTSHYSTDTQYFGPGTRLTVL.

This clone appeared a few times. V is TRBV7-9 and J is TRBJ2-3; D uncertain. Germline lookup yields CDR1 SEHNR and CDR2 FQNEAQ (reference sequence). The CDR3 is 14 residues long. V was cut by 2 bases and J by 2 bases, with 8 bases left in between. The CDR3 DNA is TGTGCCAGCAGCTTAAGGCTTCTCACAGATACGCAGTATTTT. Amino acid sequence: CASSLRLLTDTQYF.

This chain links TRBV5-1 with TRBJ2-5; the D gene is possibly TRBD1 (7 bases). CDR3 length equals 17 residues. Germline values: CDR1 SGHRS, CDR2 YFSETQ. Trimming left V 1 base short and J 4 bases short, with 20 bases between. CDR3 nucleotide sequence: TGCGCCAGCAGCTTGTGGTACTGGCGGCAGGGGGGAGAGACCCAGTACTTC. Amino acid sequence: CASSLWYWRQGGETQYF. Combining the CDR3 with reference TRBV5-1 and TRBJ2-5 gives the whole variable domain KAGVTQTPRYLIKTRGQQVTLSCSPISGHRSVSWYQQTPGQGLQFLFEYFSETQRNKGNFPGRFSGRQFSNSRSEMNVSTLELGDSALYLCASSLWYWRQGGETQYFGPGTRLLVL.

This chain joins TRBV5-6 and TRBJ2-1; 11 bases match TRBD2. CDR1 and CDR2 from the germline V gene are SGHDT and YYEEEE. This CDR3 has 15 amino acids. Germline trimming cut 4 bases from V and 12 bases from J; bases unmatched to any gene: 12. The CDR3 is CASSVRTSGSRTQFF. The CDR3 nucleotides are TGTGCCAGCAGCGTAAGGACTAGCGGGTCTAGAACGCAGTTCTTC. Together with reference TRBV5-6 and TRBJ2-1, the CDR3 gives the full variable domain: DAGVTQSPTHLIKTRGQQVTLRCSPKSGHDTVSWYQQALGQGPQFIFQYYEEEERQRGNFPDRFSGHQFPNYSSELNVNALLLGDSALYLCASSVRTSGSRTQFFGPGTRLTVL.

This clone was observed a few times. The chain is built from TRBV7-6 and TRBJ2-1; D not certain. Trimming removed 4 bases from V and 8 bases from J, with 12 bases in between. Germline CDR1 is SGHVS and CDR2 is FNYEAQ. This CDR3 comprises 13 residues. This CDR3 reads CASSSGRQDEQFF. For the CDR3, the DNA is TGTGCCAGCAGCTCCGGACGTCAGGATGAGCAGTTCTTC.

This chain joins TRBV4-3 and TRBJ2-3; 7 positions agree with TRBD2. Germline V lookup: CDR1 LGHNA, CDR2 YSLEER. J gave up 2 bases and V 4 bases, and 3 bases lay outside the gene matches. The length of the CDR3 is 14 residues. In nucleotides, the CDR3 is TGCGCCAGCAGCCCCGGGGGGAACACAGATACGCAGTATTTT. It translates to CASSPGGNTDTQYF.

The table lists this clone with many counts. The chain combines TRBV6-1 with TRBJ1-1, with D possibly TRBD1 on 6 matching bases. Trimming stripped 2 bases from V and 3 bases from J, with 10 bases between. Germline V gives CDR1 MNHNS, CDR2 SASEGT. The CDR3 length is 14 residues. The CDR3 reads CASSEQGLYTEAFF. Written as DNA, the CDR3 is TGTGCCAGCAGTGAACAGGGGCTGTACACTGAAGCTTTCTTT.

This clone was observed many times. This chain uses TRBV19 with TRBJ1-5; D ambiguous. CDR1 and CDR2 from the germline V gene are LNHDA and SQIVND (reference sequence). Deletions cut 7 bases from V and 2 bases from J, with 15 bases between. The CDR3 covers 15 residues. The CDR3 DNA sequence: TGTGCCAGTAAGGTGGAAGGGTCGCGCAATCAGCCCCAGCATTTT. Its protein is CASKVEGSRNQPQHF.

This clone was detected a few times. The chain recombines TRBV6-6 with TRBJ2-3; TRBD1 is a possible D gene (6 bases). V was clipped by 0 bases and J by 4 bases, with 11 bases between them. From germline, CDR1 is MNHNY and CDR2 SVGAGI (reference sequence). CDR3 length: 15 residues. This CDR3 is CASSYSDRYSDTQYF. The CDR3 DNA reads TGTGCCAGCAGTTACTCGGACAGATATTCAGATACGCAGTATTTT.